This TCR beta chain emerged from a study of T cells after yellow fever vaccination. Germline V lookup: CDR1 LGHDT, CDR2 YNNKEL (reference sequence). There are 14 residues in the CDR3. V was clipped by 1 base and J by 6 bases; unmatched bases: 6. Each CDR3 protein is one row after TCRdb ran MiXCR on the 5' RACE reads. This table holds over 250,000 distinct CDR3 sequences, around 5.3% found once. Sequenced material: CD4+ T cells sorted from PBMCs, taken on the day of the yellow fever booster vaccination. This chain connects TRBV3-1 to TRBJ2-7, with TRBD1 matching over 7 bases. This TCR was recovered from a man younger than 35 who received the YFV17D yellow fever vaccine. As DNA, the CDR3 is TGTGCCAGCAGCCAAGGGACAGGTCGGATCGAGCAGTACGTC. Translated: CASSQGTGRIEQYV.